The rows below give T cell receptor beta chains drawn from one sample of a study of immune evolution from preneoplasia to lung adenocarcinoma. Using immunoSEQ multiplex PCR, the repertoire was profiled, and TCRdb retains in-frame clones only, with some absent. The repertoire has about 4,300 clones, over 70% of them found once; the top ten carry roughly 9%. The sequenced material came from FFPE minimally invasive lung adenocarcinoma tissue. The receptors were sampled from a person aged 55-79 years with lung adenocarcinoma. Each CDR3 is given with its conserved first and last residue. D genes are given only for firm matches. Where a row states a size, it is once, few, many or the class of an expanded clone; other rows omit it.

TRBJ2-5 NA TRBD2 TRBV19 TGTGCCAGTAGTAGTACGGGGGGACAAGAGACCCAGTACTTC CASSSTGGQETQYF
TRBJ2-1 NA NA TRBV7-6 TGTGCCAGCAGCTTGGACGGCAGCTCCTACAATGAGCAGTTCTTC CASSLDGSSYNEQFF
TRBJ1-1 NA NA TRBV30 TGTGCCTGGAAGCGGCAGGACTACACTGAAGCTTTCTTT CAWKRQDYTEAFF
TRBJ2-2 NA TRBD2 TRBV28 TGTGCCAGCACTCGGCCTAGCGGAGACACCGGGGAGCTGTTTTTT CASTRPSGDTGELFF
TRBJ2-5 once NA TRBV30 TGTGCCTGGAGTGTACACCAAGCGGCCGGGGAGACCCAGTACTTC CAWSVHQAAGETQYF
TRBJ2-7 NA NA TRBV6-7 TGTGCCAGCAGTTACCAGGGCGAGGGGTCCTACGAGCAGTACTTC CASSYQGEGSYEQYF
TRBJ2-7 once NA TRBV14 TGTGCCAGCAGCCAAGATTCGGGGCGGGGGCTCGAAGAGCAGTACTTC CASSQDSGRGLEEQYF
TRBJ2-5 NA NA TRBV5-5 TGTGCCAGCAGCCCAGCCGGGAGAGAGACCCAGTACTTC CASSPAGRETQYF
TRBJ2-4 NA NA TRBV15 TGTGCCACCAGCAGAGGTGGGGTTGAAAACATTCAGTACTTC CATSRGGVENIQYF
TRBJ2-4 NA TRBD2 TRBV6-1 TGTGCCAGCAGTGAAGGGGCTGTAGCGGGACTAGCCAAAAACATTCAGTACTTC CASSEGAVAGLAKNIQYF
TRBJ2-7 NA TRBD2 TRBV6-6 TGTGCCAGCAGCGGGAGGACCCTCTCCTACGAGCAGTACTTC CASSGRTLSYEQYF
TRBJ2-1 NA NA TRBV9 TGTGCCAGCAGCGTAGTTTCTACGGGCGGAGGGATCAATGAGCAGTTCTTC CASSVVSTGGGINEQFF
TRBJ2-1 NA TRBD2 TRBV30 TGTGCCTGGAGACTAGCGGGAGTTCCTAGTGAGCAGTTCTTC CAWRLAGVPSEQFF
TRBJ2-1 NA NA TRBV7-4 TGTGCCAGCAGCCTTAAGCGGAACTCCTACAATGAGCAGTTCTTC CASSLKRNSYNEQFF